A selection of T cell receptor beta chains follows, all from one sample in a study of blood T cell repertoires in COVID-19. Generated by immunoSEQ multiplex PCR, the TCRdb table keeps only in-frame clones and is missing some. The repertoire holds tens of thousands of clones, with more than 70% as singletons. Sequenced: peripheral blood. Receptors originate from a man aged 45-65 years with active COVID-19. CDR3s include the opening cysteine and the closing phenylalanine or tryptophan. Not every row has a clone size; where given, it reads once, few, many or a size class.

CASSEGRSNTGELFF	15	TRBV5-1	TRBJ2-2	NA
CASSYPDRSYGYTF	14	TRBV6-6	TRBJ1-2	once
CASRYQGQGGYEQYF	15	TRBV2	TRBJ2-7	NA
CASSPPDRDRETQYF	15	TRBV18	TRBJ2-5	NA
CASSQDLRGRDSNEQFF	17	TRBV3-1/TRBV3-2	TRBJ2-1	NA
CATLTGSGYTF	11	TRBV10-3	TRBJ1-2	few
CASSPGTYNEKLFF	14	TRBV28	TRBJ1-4	NA
CASSVGGDNAYEQYF	15	TRBV9	TRBJ2-7	NA
CASSSAGAGGWTKNIQYF	18	TRBV5-6	TRBJ2-4	NA
CASSQQNYGYTF	12	TRBV14	TRBJ1-2	once
CASSDRQGRDTQYF	14	TRBV27	TRBJ2-3	NA
CASSNPPSADTQYF	14	TRBV11-1	TRBJ2-3	NA
CASSEGVGAYEQYF	14	TRBV25-1	TRBJ2-7	NA
CASSLVQGGNTEAFF	15	TRBV5-6	TRBJ1-1	NA
CASSLRLASNEQFF	14	TRBV5-4	TRBJ2-1	NA
CASKDGTGSSYEQYF	15	TRBV6-6	TRBJ2-7	NA
CASSPGRGWDNEQFF	15	TRBV27	TRBJ2-1	NA
CASSTGAYNQPQHF	14	TRBV6-5	TRBJ1-5	NA
CASSLFRADTQYF	13	TRBV12-3/TRBV12-4	TRBJ2-3	once
CASSLDWTGTRGNTIYF	17	TRBV5-8	TRBJ1-3	few
CASSLMDSDFYEQYF	15	TRBV5-1	TRBJ2-7	NA
CASSLTMTGQYTDTQYF	17	TRBV5-1	TRBJ2-3	NA
CASSRRQGQYNEQFF	15	TRBV11-3	TRBJ2-1	NA
CASTTGEATEAFF	13	TRBV6-5	TRBJ1-1	NA
CASSQAYQLSSYEQYF	16	TRBV14	TRBJ2-7	NA
CASSPHSSSYNEQFF	15	TRBV28	TRBJ2-1	NA
CASSPWGDEQYF	12	TRBV5-4	TRBJ2-7	NA
CASSDRGRNGELFF	14	TRBV19	TRBJ2-2	NA
CASSTTPQGTEAFF	14	TRBV7-9	TRBJ1-1	NA